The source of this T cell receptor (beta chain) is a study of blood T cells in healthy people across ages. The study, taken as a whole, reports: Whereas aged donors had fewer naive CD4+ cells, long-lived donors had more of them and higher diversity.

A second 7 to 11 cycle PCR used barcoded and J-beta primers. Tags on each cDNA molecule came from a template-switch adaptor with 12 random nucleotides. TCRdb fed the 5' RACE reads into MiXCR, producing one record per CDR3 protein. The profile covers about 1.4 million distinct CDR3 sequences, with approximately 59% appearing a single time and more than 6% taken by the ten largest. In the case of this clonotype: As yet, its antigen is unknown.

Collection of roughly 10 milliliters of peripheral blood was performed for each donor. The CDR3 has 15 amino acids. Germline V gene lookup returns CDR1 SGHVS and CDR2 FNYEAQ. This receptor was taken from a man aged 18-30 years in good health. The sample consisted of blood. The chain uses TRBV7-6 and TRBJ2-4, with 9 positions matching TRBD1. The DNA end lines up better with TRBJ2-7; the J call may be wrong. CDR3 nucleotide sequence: TGTGCCAGCAGCTTAGGTCCCGGGACAGGGTTCGAGCAGTACTTC. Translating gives CASSLGPGTGFEQYF.